This TCR beta chain is from a study of metastatic and nonmetastatic thyroid tumors. All patients were untreated before thyroid surgery. TCRdb reanalyzed the PCR reads via MiXCR. The repertoire consists of around 23,000 clones, with roughly 22% occurring once and the leading ten covering under 30%. This CDR3 region has 13 residues. CDR1 is LGHNA and CDR2 is YNFKEQ in the germline V gene. V was cut by 1 base and J by 6 bases, with 10 bases left in between. This sequence originates from a female donor with papillary thyroid cancer or a benign thyroid nodule (not recorded which). Some clones in this sample may be carry-over from other donors' samples. This chain links TRBV4-2 with TRBJ2-7, with D tentatively TRBD1 or TRBD2 (5 bases each). Sequences were obtained from blood. The CDR3 is CASSQVRGREQYF. In nucleotides, the CDR3 is TGTGCCAGCAGCCAAGTGAGGGGACGCGAGCAGTACTTC.